The 29 T cell receptor beta chains below come from one sample, sequenced in a study of cytomegalovirus exposure and HLA in healthy donors. Researchers ran the PCR with 60 Vbeta and 13 Jbeta primers. Method: immunoSEQ multiplex PCR; TCRdb's copy keeps in-frame clones and lacks some. The sample contains roughly 150,000 clones, roughly 87% of which appear only once. Sequencing was performed on PBMCs. The receptor set was obtained from a girl aged 10 to 17 in good health and CMV-seropositive.

This clone came up once. V and J are TRBV30 and TRBJ2-6; D unresolved. The CDR3 spans 14 residues. The V end was cut by 3 bases, the J end by 0 bases, with 6 bases between. Germline CDR1 GTSNPN, CDR2 SVGIG (reference sequence). The CDR3 here is CAWRSFSGANVLTF. The CDR3 region has the DNA TGTGCCTGGAGATCCTTCTCTGGGGCCAACGTCCTGACTTTC.

The genes are TRBV7-9 and TRBJ2-5, with D tentatively TRBD1 (5 bases). The CDR3 has 11 residues. CDR1 is SEHNR and CDR2 is FQNEAQ in the germline V gene (reference sequence). With 5 bases removed from V and 10 bases from J, the gap between germline ends came to 11 bases. CDR3 region: CASSRPGHQYF. DNA of the CDR3: TGTGCCAGCAGCCGACCAGGACACCAGTACTTC.

The rearrangement uses TRBV14 and TRBJ1-2; D remains ambiguous. V lost 4 bases to trimming and J lost 2 bases, with 8 bases between them. Germline CDR1 is SGHDN and CDR2 is FVKESK. The CDR3 runs to 13 residues. The CDR3 DNA follows: TGTGCCAGCAGCCTTGGGAGGAACTATGGCTACACCTTC. Protein: CASSLGRNYGYTF.

The chain joins TRBV7-9 to TRBJ1-1; D perhaps matches TRBD1 (6 bases). From germline, CDR1 is SEHNR and CDR2 FQNEAQ (reference sequence). V gave up 1 base and J gave up 10 bases, with 22 bases separating them. The CDR3 runs to 16 residues. The DNA for the CDR3 is TGTGCCAGCAGCTTAGGTTTGGGGGGGGCCCAAGCTGTAGCTTTCTTT. Translating gives CASSLGLGGAQAVAFF.

This clone was seen a handful of times. V and J are TRBV28 and TRBJ2-5, with D perhaps matching TRBD2 (5 bases). The V end lost 0 bases, the J end lost 7 bases, and 9 bases lay between the germline ends. Looked up from germline, CDR1 is MDHEN and CDR2 is SYDVKM. The CDR3 contains 13 residues. CDR3 in amino acids: CASSLWLARTQYF. For the CDR3, the DNA is TGTGCCAGCAGTTTATGGCTAGCCAGGACCCAGTACTTC.

This chain links TRBV27 with TRBJ2-1; D not certain. The V end was cut by 5 bases, the J end by 3 bases, with 11 bases between. This CDR3 spans 14 amino acids. Germline values: CDR1 MNHEY, CDR2 SMNVEV (reference sequence). The CDR3 is CASSLGLSYNEQFF. In DNA form, the CDR3 reads TGTGCCAGCAGTCTGGGCCTTAGCTACAATGAGCAGTTCTTC.

This clone showed up just a few times. This chain uses TRBV11-2 with TRBJ1-1; D gene unclear. The V gene lost 5 bases and the J gene lost 2 bases, with 15 bases spanning the gap. The CDR3 runs 15 residues. The germline gives CDR1 SGHAT, CDR2 FQNNGV. CDR3 in amino acids: CASSIQGLVNTEAFF. The CDR3 DNA reads as TGTGCCAGCAGCATCCAAGGACTGGTTAACACTGAAGCTTTCTTT.

Only one count was recorded for this clone. V usage is TRBV29-1 and J usage is TRBJ2-7; no clear D. The CDR3 is made up of 11 amino acids. Trimming pared 7 bases from V and 2 bases from J, leaving 9 bases between. Germline V gene lookup returns CDR1 SQVTM and CDR2 ANQGSEA. CDR3 DNA: TGCAGCGCCCGCTATGCCTACGAGCAGTACTTC. Translating it yields CSARYAYEQYF.

The rearrangement joins TRBV28 to TRBJ2-7; tentatively, D is TRBD1 (6 bases). The germline V and J ends were trimmed by 5 bases and 3 bases, with 17 bases remaining between them. The CDR3 is made up of 15 amino acids. Germline CDR1 reads MDHEN; CDR2 reads SYDVKM. Here the CDR3 DNA reads TGTGCCAGCAGTCAAACAGGGTACCCGTACTACGAGCAGTACTTC. Protein: CASSQTGYPYYEQYF. The full variable domain, rest sourced from reference TRBV28 and TRBJ2-7, is DVKVTQSSRYLVKRTGEKVFLECVQDMDHENMFWYRQDPGLGLRLIYFSYDVKMKEKGDIPEGYSVSREKKERFSLILESASTNQTSMYLCASSQTGYPYYEQYFGPGTRLTVT.

The V gene is TRBV28, the J gene TRBJ1-5; 7 bases are shared with TRBD1. J gave up 7 bases and V 6 bases, and 9 bases lay outside the gene matches. This CDR3 is 14 amino acids long. CDR1 is MDHEN, CDR2 SYDVKM, per germline. The CDR3 here is CASRRRQGWQPQHF. Here the CDR3 DNA reads TGTGCCAGCAGGCGAAGACAGGGATGGCAGCCCCAGCATTTT.

Here the CDR3 DNA reads TGTGCCAGCAGGGGACAGGGGAGCAATCAGCCCCAGCATTTT. Residues: CASRGQGSNQPQHF. The V and J genes are TRBV7-9 and TRBJ1-5; 10 bases are shared with TRBD1. V lost 6 bases and J lost 1; bases outside the gene matches: 0. The germline V gene has CDR1 SEHNR and CDR2 FQNEAQ (reference sequence). This CDR3 contains 14 residues.

This sequence joins TRBV4-2 and TRBJ2-1; D is ambiguous. This CDR3 contains 13 residues. Germline CDR1 reads LGHNA; CDR2 reads YNFKEQ. V lost 4 bases and J lost 3, with 7 bases in between. The CDR3 loop reads CASSPSDYNEQFF. In DNA, the CDR3 is TGTGCCAGCAGCCCCTCAGACTACAATGAGCAGTTCTTC.

This chain uses TRBV5-1 with TRBJ2-7; 12 positions match TRBD2. Trimming took 4 bases from V and 2 from J; bases not matched to a gene: 4. In germline, CDR1 is SGHRS, CDR2 YFSETQ. The CDR3 spans 15 residues. The CDR3 region is CASSLGLAGAYEQYF. CDR3 coding DNA: TGCGCCAGCAGCCTGGGACTAGCGGGCGCCTACGAGCAGTACTTC.

As concerns this clone: A read error may account for a junction end that differs from germline. The V gene is TRBV7-7, the J gene TRBJ2-2, with a weak D call TRBD2 (5 bases). Looked up from germline, CDR1 is SSHAT and CDR2 is FNYEAQ (reference sequence). The CDR3 sequence is 14 residues long. CDR3 DNA sequence: TGTGCTAGCAGATTACTCGGGGACACCGGGGAGCTGTTTTTT. Protein product: CASRLLGDTGELFF.

This clone was picked up a small number of times. This sequence joins TRBV13 and TRBJ2-7; the match to TRBD2 covers 7 bases. CDR1 is PRHDT and CDR2 is FYEKMQ in the germline V gene (reference sequence). V gave up 3 bases and J gave up 3 bases; unmatched junction bases: 5. This CDR3 spans 14 amino acids. CDR3 loop: CASSFGGGFYEQYF. The CDR3 DNA sequence: TGTGCCAGCAGCTTTGGCGGGGGTTTCTACGAGCAGTACTTC.

This chain joins TRBV4-1 and TRBJ1-4; D perhaps matches TRBD1 (6 bases). The CDR3 is made up of 16 amino acids. The germline V gene encodes CDR1 MGHRA and CDR2 YSYEKL. The V and J ends lost 0 bases and 6 bases respectively, with 14 bases between them. CDR3 DNA sequence: TGCGCCAGCAGCCAAGAGACAGGCCGGGGTTATGAAAAACTGTTTTTT. Its translation: CASSQETGRGYEKLFF.

This chain's CDR3 is CAWSPRWGTGGYRGNQPQHF. The CDR3 region has the DNA TGTGCCTGGAGTCCACGATGGGGGACAGGGGGGTATCGGGGCAATCAGCCCCAGCATTTT. The chain joins TRBV30 to TRBJ1-5, with 11 bases lining up with TRBD1. Trimming took 2 bases from V and 2 from J; bases not matched to a gene: 17. The CDR3 totals 20 residues. Germline V gene lookup returns CDR1 GTSNPN and CDR2 SVGIG (reference sequence).

The chain combines TRBV11-2 with TRBJ2-3; 14 positions agree with TRBD2. Germline V lookup: CDR1 SGHAT, CDR2 FQNNGV. V shed 2 bases, J shed 3 bases, and the junction held 10 bases outside the gene matches. The CDR3 is 19 amino acids. The CDR3 nucleotides read TGTGCCAGCAGCTTACGACTAGCGGGAGGGTTGGACGTAACAGATACGCAGTATTTT. It specifies CASSLRLAGGLDVTDTQYF.

The rearrangement uses TRBV18 and TRBJ1-1, with 12 bases aligning to TRBD1. From germline, CDR1 is KGHSH and CDR2 LQKENI. V shed 5 bases and J 4 bases; nucleotides not matched to a gene: 5. The CDR3 runs 15 residues. For the CDR3, the DNA is TGTGCCAGCTCAGGGACAGGGGGCTCGGTCACTGAAGCTTTCTTT. Residues: CASSGTGGSVTEAFF.

The V gene is TRBV15, the J gene TRBJ1-4; a possible D gene is TRBD1 (5 bases). V was cut by 5 bases and J by 2 bases, with 12 bases left in between. The CDR3 spans 15 residues. Germline loops: CDR1 LNHNV, CDR2 YYDKDF (reference sequence). CDR3 residues: CATSLVDSTNEKLFF. In DNA, the CDR3 is TGTGCCACCAGCCTCGTAGACAGTACTAATGAAAAACTGTTTTTT.

CDR3 in amino acids: CASSLGVGRGNTEAFF. The DNA for the CDR3 is TGTGCCAGCAGCTTGGGGGTCGGGAGGGGAAACACTGAAGCTTTCTTT. V and J are TRBV11-2 and TRBJ1-1; D is perhaps TRBD1 (5 bases). The CDR3 has 16 residues. V was pared by 3 bases and J by 2 bases, with 16 bases between. In germline, CDR1 is SGHAT, CDR2 FQNNGV.

CDR3 protein: CASTPLGTGTIEQYF. In nucleotides, the CDR3 is TGTGCCAGCACCCCCTTGGGGACGGGGACAATAGAGCAGTACTTC. The chain uses TRBV28 and TRBJ2-7, with D maybe TRBD1 (6 bases). The CDR3 length is 15 residues. V was shortened by 7 bases and J by 7 bases, with 23 bases between the two germline ends. CDR1 and CDR2 (germline): MDHEN, SYDVKM.

The rearrangement links TRBV4-2 to TRBJ2-1, with 11 bases matching TRBD2. J was trimmed by 3 bases and V by 3 bases; bases with no gene match: 7. The CDR3 has 17 residues. Germline V lookup: CDR1 LGHNA, CDR2 YNFKEQ. CDR3 nucleotides: TGTGCCAGCAGCCACGAGGATGGGACTAGCGGCTACAATGAGCAGTTCTTC. This codes for CASSHEDGTSGYNEQFF.

The V and J genes are TRBV7-4 and TRBJ2-1; 13 bases are a match to TRBD2. Germline values: CDR1 SGHVT, CDR2 SQSDAQ. The CDR3 loop spans 20 amino acids. V shed 5 bases and J 5 bases; nucleotides not matched to a gene: 18. CDR3 nucleotides: TGTGCCAGCAGCGGCACCCGGGGACTAGCGGGGTCGTTACACAACAATGAGCAGTTCTTC. Residues: CASSGTRGLAGSLHNNEQFF.

This clone is a singleton in its sample. The J gene is TRBJ2-6, the V gene TRBV4-3; 10 bases are a match to TRBD2. Germline-derived CDR1 and CDR2 are LGHNA and YSLEER. CDR3 length: 20 residues. V gave up 0 bases and J gave up 0 bases; unmatched junction bases: 8. The CDR3 bases are TGCGCCAGCAGCCAAGATCTCGGGGGACTAGCGATCTCTGGGGCCAACGTCCTGACTTTC. Its protein is CASSQDLGGLAISGANVLTF.

This rearrangement joins TRBV29-1 to TRBJ2-7, with 9 bases identical to TRBD2. CDR3 length equals 12 residues. Germline CDR1 reads SQVTM; CDR2 reads ANQGSEA. The V and J ends lost 7 bases and 4 bases, in that order; junction bases with no gene match: 5. CDR3 region: CSAGLAKYEQYF. CDR3 DNA sequence: TGCAGCGCTGGACTAGCGAAGTACGAGCAGTACTTC.

V and J are TRBV4-1 and TRBJ2-2; 15 bases agree with TRBD2. CDR3 size: 18 residues. CDR1 is MGHRA, CDR2 YSYEKL, per germline. The V and J ends lost 0 bases and 4 bases, in that order; junction bases with no gene match: 3. The CDR3 loop reads CASSQDSGLAGGTGELFF. The CDR3 DNA reads as TGCGCCAGCAGCCAAGATTCGGGACTAGCGGGGGGCACCGGGGAGCTGTTTTTT.

This clone was detected only a few times. The chain uses TRBV10-1 and TRBJ1-1; 9 bases fit TRBD1. CDR1 and CDR2 (germline): WNHNN, SYGVQD (reference sequence). The length of the CDR3 is 16 residues. V trimming: 3 bases; J trimming: 0 bases; junction bases outside the gene matches: 5. The CDR3 DNA is TGCGCCAGCAGTGATGAAACAGGGGGCATGAACACTGAAGCTTTCTTT. Translated: CASSDETGGMNTEAFF.

The rearrangement links TRBV4-2 to TRBJ2-3; no clear D gene. The CDR3 totals 13 residues. V was cut by 4 bases and J by 4 bases, with 9 bases left in between. Per the germline V gene, CDR1 is LGHNA and CDR2 is YNFKEQ. CDR3 sequence reads: CASSPSRADTQYF. The DNA for the CDR3 is TGTGCCAGCAGCCCCTCACGAGCAGATACGCAGTATTTT.